This record covers a single T cell receptor beta chain. The authors' processing: It was from reference gene primer amplification that nucleated cell counts were estimated. Data came from immunoSEQ multiplex PCR; TCRdb stores just in-frame clones and leaves some out. That table supplies the V and J calls and clone size; D and trimming were determined from the DNA. Of 45,000 to 70,000 clones listed, roughly 84% were seen once; the top ten hold under 15%. V lost 7 bases, J lost 4 bases, and 13 bases lay in between. From germline, CDR1 is SNHLY and CDR2 FYNNEI. This CDR3 is built from 13 residues. The data were taken from a study of blood T cell repertoires in COVID-19. Background on the study: PBMCs, B-cell-depleted T cells, or T cells provided the cDNA or gDNA that made up the material.

The chain carries TRBV2 and TRBJ1-2; a weak D match, TRBD1 (6 bases). The receptor was derived from a woman older than 75 with acute or convalescent COVID-19. The sample consisted of peripheral blood. CDR3 region: CASTDRPLYGYTF. Here the CDR3 DNA reads TGTGCCAGCACCGACAGGCCCCTCTATGGCTACACCTTC.